This passage covers 4 T cell receptor beta chains from one sample sequenced in a study of cytomegalovirus exposure and HLA in healthy donors. 13 Jbeta primers and 60 Vbeta primers were used for the PCR. Clones were sequenced by immunoSEQ multiplex PCR, and TCRdb holds only the in-frame ones, with some missing. The table includes roughly 180,000 clones, over 70% detected once. The sequenced sample was PBMCs. All receptors derive from a man aged 18 to 29 in good health and CMV-seronegative.

The chain uses TRBV2 and TRBJ2-7; possible D gene TRBD1, 6 bases. This CDR3 is 14 amino acids long. Per germline, CDR1 SNHLY and CDR2 FYNNEI. V lost 5 bases and J 0 bases, leaving 11 bases between the germline ends. CDR3 protein: CASSTGQSSYEQYF. CDR3 nucleotides: TGTGCCAGCAGTACAGGACAGAGCTCCTACGAGCAGTACTTC.

The rearrangement links TRBV30 to TRBJ1-4; D may be TRBD1 (6 bases). Germline CDR1 is GTSNPN and CDR2 is SVGIG (reference sequence). This CDR3 is 16 amino acids long. V was clipped by 4 bases and J by 1 base, with 16 bases between them. CDR3 residues: CAWTRLARGTNEKLFF. The CDR3 DNA reads TGTGCCTGGACACGACTGGCCAGGGGAACTAATGAAAAACTGTTTTTT.

In DNA form, the CDR3 reads TGCAGTGCCTTAAACAATGAGCAGTTCTTC. This codes for CSALNNEQFF. V and J are TRBV20-1 and TRBJ2-1; no firm D call. V was pared by 6 bases and J by 5 bases, with 5 bases between. The germline V gene encodes CDR1 DFQATT and CDR2 SNEGSKA (reference sequence). The CDR3 runs 10 residues.

V gene TRBV7-3 combines with J gene TRBJ2-1; the match to TRBD2 covers 10 bases. The germline V gene encodes CDR1 SGHTA and CDR2 FQGTGA. The V and J ends lost 2 bases and 7 bases, in that order; junction bases with no gene match: 11. The CDR3 loop spans 17 amino acids. The CDR3 loop reads CASSLLSAGGPGNEQFF. The CDR3 DNA is TGTGCCAGCAGCTTATTGTCAGCGGGAGGGCCGGGGAATGAGCAGTTCTTC.